This T cell receptor (beta chain) comes out of a study of a mutant IDH1 vaccine in newly diagnosed glioma. Study at large: Vaccination followed radiotherapy alone by 4-6 weeks, or accompanied temozolomide cycles. Among treated patients, roughly 60% were male and around 38% female, and mean age was roughly 40 years.

Concerning this clone itself: Its antigen is unknown.

The CDR3 loop spans 13 amino acids. Germline CDR1 reads MNHEY; CDR2 reads SMNVEV (reference sequence). The germline V and J ends were trimmed by 1 base and 1 base, with 1 base remaining between them. Time point in this sample: week 5, during vaccination. Vaccine doses each comprised 300 ug of mutant IDH1 20-mer peptide, with topical imiquimod. The protocol was immunoSEQ multiplex PCR, while the TCRdb copy is restricted to in-frame clones and leaves out a portion. In the table there are fewer than 100,000 clones, about 91% of which are singletons. The sequencing used PBMCs, collected from a glioma patient whose treatment included an IDH1 peptide vaccine. This TCR derives from a woman aged 45 to 65 with glioma. The chain recombines TRBV27 with TRBJ2-2; D uncertain. In DNA, the CDR3 is TGTGCCAGCAGTTTATTGAACACCGGGGAGCTGTTTTTT. Protein: CASSLLNTGELFF.